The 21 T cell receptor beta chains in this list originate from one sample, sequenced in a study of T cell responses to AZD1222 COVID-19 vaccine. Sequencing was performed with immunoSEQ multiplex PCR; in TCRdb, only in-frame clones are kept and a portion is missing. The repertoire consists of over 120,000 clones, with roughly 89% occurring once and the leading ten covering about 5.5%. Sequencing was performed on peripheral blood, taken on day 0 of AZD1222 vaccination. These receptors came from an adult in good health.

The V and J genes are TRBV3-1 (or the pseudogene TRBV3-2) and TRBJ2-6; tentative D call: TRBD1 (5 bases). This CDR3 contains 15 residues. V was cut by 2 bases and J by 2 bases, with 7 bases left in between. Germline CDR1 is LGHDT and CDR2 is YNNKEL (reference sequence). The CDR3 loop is CASSQKGAGANVLTF. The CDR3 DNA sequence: TGTGCCAGCAGCCAAAAAGGGGCTGGGGCCAACGTCCTGACTTTC.

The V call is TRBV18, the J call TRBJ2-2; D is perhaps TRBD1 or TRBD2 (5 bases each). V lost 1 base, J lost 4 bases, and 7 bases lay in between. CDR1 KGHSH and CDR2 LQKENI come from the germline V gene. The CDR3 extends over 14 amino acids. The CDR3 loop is CASSPRGITGELFF. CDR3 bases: TGTGCCAGCTCACCACGGGGGATCACCGGGGAGCTGTTTTTT.

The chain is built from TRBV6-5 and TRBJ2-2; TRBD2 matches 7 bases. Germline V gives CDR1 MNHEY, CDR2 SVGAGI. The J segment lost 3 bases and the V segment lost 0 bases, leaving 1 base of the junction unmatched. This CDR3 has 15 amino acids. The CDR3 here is CASSYSAGDTGELFF. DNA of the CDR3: TGTGCCAGCAGTTACTCGGCGGGAGACACCGGGGAGCTGTTTTTT.

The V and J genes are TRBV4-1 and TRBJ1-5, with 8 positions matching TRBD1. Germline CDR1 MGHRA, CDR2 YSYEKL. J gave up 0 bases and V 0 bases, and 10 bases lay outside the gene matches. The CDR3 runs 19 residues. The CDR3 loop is CASSQDRRQGSSSNQPQHF. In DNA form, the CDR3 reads TGCGCCAGCAGCCAAGATAGGAGACAGGGGAGCAGTAGCAATCAGCCCCAGCATTTT.

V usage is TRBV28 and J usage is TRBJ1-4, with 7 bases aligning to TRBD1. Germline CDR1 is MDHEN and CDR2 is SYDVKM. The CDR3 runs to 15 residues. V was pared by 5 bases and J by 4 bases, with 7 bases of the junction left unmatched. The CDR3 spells CASSPGGTSNEKLFF. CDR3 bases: TGTGCCAGCAGTCCAGGGGGTACAAGTAATGAAAAACTGTTTTTT.

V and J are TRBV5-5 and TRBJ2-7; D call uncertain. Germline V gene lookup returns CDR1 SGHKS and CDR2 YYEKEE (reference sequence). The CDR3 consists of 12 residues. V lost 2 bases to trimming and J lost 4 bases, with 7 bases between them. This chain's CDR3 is CASSFRWYEQYF. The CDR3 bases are TGTGCCAGCAGCTTTCGCTGGTACGAGCAGTACTTC.

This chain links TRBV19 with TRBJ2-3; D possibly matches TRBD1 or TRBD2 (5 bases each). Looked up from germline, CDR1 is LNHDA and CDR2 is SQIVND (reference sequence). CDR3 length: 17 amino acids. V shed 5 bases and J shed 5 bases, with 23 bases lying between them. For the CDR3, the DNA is TGTGCCAGTAGTCCGGGGACCCCGCGCGTAGTGGGAGATACGCAGTATTTT. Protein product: CASSPGTPRVVGDTQYF.

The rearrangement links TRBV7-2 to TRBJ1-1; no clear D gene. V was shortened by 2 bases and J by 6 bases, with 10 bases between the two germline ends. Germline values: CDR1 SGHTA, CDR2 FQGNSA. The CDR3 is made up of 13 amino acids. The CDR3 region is CASSLSPPPEAFF. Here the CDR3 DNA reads TGTGCCAGCAGCTTATCCCCTCCCCCTGAAGCTTTCTTT. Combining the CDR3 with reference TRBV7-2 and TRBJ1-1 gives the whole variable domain GAGVSQSPSNKVTEKGKDVELRCDPISGHTALYWYRQSLGQGLEFLIYFQGNSAPDKSGLPSDRFSAERTGGSVSTLTIQRTQQEDSAVYLCASSLSPPPEAFFGQGTRLTVV.

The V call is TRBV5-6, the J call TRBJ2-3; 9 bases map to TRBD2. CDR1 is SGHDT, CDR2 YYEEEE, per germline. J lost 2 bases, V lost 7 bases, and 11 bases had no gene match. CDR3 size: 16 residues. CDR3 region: CASAQDLAGTTDTQYF. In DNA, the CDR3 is TGTGCCAGCGCCCAGGACCTAGCGGGGACCACAGATACGCAGTATTTT.

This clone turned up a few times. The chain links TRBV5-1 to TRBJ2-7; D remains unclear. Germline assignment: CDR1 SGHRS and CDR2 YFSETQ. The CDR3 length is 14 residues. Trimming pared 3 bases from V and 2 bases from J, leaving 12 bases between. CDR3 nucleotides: TGCGCCAGCAGCTGGGCTTCCCCGGCCTACGAGCAGTACTTC. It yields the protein CASSWASPAYEQYF.

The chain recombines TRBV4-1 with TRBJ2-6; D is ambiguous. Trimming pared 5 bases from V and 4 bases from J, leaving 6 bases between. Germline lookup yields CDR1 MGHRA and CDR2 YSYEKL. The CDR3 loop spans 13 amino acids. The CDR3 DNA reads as TGCGCCAGCAGCATTAGCGGGGCCAACGTCCTGACTTTC. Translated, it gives CASSISGANVLTF.

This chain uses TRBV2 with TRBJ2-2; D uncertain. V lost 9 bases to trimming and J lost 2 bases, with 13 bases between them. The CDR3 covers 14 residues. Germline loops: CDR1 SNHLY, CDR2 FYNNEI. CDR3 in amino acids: CASVAEENTGELFF. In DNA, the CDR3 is TGTGCCAGTGTAGCAGAAGAAAACACCGGGGAGCTGTTTTTT.

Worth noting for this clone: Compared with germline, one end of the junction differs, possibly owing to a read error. As DNA, the CDR3 is TGTGCTAGCAGCTCGGGGACGTTACTAGAGACCCAGTACTTC. Its protein product is CASSSGTLLETQYF. The chain combines TRBV7-7 with TRBJ2-5, with D perhaps TRBD1 or TRBD2 (5 bases each). Germline values: CDR1 SSHAT, CDR2 FNYEAQ (reference sequence). The CDR3 sequence is 14 residues long.

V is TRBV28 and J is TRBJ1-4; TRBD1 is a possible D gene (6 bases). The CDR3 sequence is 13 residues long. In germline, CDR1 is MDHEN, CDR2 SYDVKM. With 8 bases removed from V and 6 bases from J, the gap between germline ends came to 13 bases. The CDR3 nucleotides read TGTGCCAGCGCTAAAGGGGGTCATGAAAAACTGTTTTTT. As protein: CASAKGGHEKLFF.

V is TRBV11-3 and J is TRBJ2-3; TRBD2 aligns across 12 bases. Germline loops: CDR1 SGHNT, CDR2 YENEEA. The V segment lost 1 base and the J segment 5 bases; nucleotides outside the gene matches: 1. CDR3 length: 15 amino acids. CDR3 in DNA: TGTGCCAGCAGCTTAGGACTAGCGGGAGTAGATACGCAGTATTTT. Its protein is CASSLGLAGVDTQYF.

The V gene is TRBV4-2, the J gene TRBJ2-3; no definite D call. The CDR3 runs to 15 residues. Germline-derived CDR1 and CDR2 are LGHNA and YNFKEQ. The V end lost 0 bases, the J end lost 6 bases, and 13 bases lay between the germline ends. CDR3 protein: CASSQDLITTDTQYF. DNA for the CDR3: TGTGCCAGCAGCCAAGACTTGATTACCACCGATACGCAGTATTTT.

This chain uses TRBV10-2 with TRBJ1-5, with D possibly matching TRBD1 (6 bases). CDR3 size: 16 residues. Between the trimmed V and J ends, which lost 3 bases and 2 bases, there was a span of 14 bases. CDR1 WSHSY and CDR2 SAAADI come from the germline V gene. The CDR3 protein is CASSDRGGTGNQPQHF. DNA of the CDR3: TGCGCCAGCAGTGACAGGGGAGGAACGGGCAATCAGCCCCAGCATTTT.

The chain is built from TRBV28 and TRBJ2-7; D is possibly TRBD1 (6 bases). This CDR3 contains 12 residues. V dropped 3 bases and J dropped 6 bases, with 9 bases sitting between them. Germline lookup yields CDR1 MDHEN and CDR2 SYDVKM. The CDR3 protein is CASSFQGTEQYF. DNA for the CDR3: TGTGCCAGCAGTTTTCAGGGGACCGAGCAGTACTTC.

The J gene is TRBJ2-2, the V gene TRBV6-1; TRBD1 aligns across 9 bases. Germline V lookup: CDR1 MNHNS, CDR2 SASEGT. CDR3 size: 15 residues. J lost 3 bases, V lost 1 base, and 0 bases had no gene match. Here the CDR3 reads CASSEGTGDTGELFF. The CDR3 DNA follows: TGTGCCAGCAGTGAAGGGACAGGGGACACCGGGGAGCTGTTTTTT.

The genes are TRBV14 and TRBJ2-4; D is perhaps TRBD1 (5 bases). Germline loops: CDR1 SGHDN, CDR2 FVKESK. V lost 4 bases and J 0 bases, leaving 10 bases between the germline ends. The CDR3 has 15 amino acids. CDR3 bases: TGTGCCAGCAGCCTCTCAGGGTCAGCCAAAAACATTCAGTACTTC. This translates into CASSLSGSAKNIQYF.

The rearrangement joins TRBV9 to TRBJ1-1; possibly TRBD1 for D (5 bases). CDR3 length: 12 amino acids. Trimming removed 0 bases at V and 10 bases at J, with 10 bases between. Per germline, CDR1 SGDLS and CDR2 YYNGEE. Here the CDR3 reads CASSVDRGTAFF. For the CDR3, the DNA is TGTGCCAGCAGCGTAGATCGGGGGACAGCTTTCTTT.